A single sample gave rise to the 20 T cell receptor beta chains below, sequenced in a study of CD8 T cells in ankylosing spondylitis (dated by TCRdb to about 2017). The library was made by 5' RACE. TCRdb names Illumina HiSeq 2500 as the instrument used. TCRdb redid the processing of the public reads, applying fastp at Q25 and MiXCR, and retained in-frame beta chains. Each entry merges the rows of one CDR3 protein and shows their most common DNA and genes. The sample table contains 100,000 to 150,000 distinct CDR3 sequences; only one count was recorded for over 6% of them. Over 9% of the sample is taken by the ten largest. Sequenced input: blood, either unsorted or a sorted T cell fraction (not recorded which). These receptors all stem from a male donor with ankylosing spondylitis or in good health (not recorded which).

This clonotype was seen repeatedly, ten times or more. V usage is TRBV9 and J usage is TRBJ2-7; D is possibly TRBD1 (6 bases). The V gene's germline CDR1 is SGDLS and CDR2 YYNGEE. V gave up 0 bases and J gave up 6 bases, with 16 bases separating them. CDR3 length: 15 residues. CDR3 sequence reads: CASSVDGRGQGEQYF. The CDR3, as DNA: TGTGCCAGCAGCGTAGATGGCAGGGGCCAGGGCGAGCAGTACTTC. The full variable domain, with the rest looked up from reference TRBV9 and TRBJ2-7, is DSGVTQTPKHLITATGQRVTLRCSPRSGDLSVYWYQQSLDQGLQFLIQYYNGEERAKGNILERFSAQQFPDLHSELNLSSLELGDSALYFCASSVDGRGQGEQYFGPGTRLTVT.

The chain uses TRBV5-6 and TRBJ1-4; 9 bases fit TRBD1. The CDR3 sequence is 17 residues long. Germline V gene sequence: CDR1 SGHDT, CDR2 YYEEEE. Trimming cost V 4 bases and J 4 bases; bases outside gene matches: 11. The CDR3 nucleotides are TGTGCCAGCAGCCGGATTCAACAGGGGGCGAATAATGAAAAACTGTTTTTT. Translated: CASSRIQQGANNEKLFF.

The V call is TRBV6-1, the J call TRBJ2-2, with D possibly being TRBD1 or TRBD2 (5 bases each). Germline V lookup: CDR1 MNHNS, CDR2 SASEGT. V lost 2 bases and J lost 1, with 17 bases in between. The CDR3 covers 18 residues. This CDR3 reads CASSENPPSRGNTGELFF. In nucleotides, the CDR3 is TGTGCCAGCAGTGAAAATCCCCCCTCGAGGGGGAACACCGGGGAGCTGTTTTTT.

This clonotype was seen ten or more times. CDR3 nucleotides: TGTGCCAGCAGCTTAGCCGGACCCTCCTACGAGCAGTACTTC. Encoded protein: CASSLAGPSYEQYF. The chain is built from TRBV7-2 and TRBJ2-7, with D unclear. Germline CDR1 is SGHTA and CDR2 is FQGNSA. Trimming removed 0 bases at V and 0 bases at J, with 6 bases between. This CDR3 contains 14 residues.

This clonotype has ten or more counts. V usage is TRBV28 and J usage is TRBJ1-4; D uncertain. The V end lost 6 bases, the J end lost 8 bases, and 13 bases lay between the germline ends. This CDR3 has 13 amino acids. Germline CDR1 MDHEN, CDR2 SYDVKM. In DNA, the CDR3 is TGTGCCAGCAGGAGCGGAGGGAACGAAAAACTGTTTTTT. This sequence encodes CASRSGGNEKLFF. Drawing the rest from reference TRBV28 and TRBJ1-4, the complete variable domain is DVKVTQSSRYLVKRTGEKVFLECVQDMDHENMFWYRQDPGLGLRLIYFSYDVKMKEKGDIPEGYSVSREKKERFSLILESASTNQTSMYLCASRSGGNEKLFFGSGTQLSVL.

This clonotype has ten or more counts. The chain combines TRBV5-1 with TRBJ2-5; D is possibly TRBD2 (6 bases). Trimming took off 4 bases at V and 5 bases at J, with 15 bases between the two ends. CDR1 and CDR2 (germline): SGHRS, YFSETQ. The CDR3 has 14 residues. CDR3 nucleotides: TGCGCCAGCAGCCGACTAGTAGTAGGGGAGACCCAGTACTTC. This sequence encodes CASSRLVVGETQYF.

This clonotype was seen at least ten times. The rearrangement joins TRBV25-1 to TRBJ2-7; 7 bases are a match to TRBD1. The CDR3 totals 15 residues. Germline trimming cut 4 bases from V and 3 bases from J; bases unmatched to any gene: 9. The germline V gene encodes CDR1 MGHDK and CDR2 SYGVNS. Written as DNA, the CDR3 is TGTGCCAGCAGTGGGGACAGACAGGGCCTCTACGAGCAGTACTTC. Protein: CASSGDRQGLYEQYF.

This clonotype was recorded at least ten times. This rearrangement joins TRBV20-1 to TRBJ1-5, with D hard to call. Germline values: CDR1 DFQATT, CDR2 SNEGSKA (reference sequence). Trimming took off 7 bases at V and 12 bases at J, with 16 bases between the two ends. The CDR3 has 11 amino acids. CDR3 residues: CSVTGRGFQHF. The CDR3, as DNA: TGCAGTGTCACCGGCCGAGGTTTCCAGCATTTT.

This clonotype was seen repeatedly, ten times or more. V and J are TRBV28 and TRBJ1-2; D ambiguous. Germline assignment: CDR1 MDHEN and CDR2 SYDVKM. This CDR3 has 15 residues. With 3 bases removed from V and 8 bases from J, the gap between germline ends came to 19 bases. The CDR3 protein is CASSFGALGNIGYTF. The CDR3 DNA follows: TGTGCCAGCAGTTTCGGTGCACTTGGAAACATAGGCTACACCTTC.

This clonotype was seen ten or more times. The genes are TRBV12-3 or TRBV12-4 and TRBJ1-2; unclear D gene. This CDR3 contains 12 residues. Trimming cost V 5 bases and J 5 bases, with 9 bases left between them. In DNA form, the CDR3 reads TGTGCCAGCAGTGCCGACGATTATGGCTACACCTTC. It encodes CASSADDYGYTF.

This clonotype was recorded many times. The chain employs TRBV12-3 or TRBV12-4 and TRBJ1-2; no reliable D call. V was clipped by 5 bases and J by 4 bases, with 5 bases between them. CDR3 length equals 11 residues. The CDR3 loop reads CASSTPYGYTF. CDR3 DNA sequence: TGTGCCAGCAGTACCCCCTATGGCTACACCTTC.

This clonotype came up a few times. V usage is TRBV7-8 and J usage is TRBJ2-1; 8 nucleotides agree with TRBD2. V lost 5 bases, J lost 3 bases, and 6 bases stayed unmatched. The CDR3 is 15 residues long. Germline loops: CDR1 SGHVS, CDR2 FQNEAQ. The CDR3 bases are TGTGCCAGCAGCACATCCGGGACTAGCTACAATGAGCAGTTCTTC. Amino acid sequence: CASSTSGTSYNEQFF.

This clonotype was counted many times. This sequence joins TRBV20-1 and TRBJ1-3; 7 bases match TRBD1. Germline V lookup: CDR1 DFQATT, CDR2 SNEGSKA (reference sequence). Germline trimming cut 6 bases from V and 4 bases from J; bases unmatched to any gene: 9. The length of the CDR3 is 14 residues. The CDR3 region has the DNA TGCAGTGCCAAGGACCCGGGACAGGGAAACACCATATATTTT. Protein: CSAKDPGQGNTIYF.

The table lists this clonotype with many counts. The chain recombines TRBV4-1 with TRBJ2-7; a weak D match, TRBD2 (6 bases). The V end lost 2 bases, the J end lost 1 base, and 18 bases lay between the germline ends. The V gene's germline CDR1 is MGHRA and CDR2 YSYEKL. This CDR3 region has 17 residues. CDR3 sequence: CASSQPSVRADSYEQYF. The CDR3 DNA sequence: TGCGCCAGCAGCCAACCTAGCGTAAGGGCAGATTCCTACGAGCAGTACTTC.

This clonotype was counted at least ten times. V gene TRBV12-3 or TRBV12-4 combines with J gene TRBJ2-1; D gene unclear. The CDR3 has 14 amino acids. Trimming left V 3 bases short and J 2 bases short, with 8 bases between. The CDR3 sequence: CASSLMGTYNEQFF. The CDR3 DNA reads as TGTGCCAGCAGTTTGATGGGCACCTACAATGAGCAGTTCTTC.

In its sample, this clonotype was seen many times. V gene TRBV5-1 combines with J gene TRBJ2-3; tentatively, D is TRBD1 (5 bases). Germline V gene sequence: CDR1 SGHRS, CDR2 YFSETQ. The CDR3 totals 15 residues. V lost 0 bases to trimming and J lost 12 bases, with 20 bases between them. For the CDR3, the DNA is TGCGCCAGCAGCTTGGGGACATCGCCCGAGTCAGGCCAGTATTTT. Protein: CASSLGTSPESGQYF.

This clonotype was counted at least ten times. CDR3 region: CASSLLPGAGGHYGYTF. The CDR3 coding sequence is TGTGCCAGCAGTCTCCTGCCCGGGGCAGGGGGCCACTATGGCTACACCTTC. The V gene is TRBV12-3 or TRBV12-4, the J gene TRBJ1-2; 8 bases match TRBD1. The CDR3 loop spans 17 amino acids. Trimming took 5 bases from V and 3 from J; bases not matched to a gene: 14.

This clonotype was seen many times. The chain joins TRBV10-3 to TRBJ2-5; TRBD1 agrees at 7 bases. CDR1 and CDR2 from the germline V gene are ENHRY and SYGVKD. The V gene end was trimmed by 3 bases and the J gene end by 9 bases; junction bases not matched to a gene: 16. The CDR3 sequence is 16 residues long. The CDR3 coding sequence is TGTGCCATCAGTGATCGTATGAGACAGGGACCGTCGGCCCAGTACTTC. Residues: CAISDRMRQGPSAQYF.

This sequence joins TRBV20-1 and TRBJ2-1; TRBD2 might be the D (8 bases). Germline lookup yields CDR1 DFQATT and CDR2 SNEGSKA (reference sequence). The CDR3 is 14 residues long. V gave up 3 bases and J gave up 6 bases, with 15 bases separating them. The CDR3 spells CSARPGRGLNEQFF. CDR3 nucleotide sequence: TGCAGTGCTAGGCCCGGGAGGGGGCTCAATGAGCAGTTCTTC.

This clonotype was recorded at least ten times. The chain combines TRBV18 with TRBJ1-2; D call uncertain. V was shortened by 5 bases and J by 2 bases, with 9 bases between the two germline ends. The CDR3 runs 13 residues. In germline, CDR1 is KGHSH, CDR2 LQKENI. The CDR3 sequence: CASSVTTNYGYTF. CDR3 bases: TGTGCCAGCTCAGTCACGACGAACTATGGCTACACCTTC.